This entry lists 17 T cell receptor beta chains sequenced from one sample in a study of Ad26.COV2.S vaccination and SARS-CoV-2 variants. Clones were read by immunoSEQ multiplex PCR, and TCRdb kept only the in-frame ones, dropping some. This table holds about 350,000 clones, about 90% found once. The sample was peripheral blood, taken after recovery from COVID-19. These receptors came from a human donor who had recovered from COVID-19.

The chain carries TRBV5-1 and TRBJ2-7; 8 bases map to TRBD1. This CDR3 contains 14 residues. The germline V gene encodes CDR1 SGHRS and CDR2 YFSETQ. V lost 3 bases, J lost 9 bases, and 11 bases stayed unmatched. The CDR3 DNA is TGCGCCAGCAGCTCGACAGGGGAAGATGGGGTGCAGTACTTC. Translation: CASSSTGEDGVQYF.

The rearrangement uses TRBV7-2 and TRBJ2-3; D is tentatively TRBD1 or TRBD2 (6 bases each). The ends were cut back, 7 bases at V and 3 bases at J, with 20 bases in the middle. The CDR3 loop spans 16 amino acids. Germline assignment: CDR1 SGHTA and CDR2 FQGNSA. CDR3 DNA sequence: TGTGCCAGCATCCCCCCTGGGGGGCGATCAACAGATACGCAGTATTTT. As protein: CASIPPGGRSTDTQYF.

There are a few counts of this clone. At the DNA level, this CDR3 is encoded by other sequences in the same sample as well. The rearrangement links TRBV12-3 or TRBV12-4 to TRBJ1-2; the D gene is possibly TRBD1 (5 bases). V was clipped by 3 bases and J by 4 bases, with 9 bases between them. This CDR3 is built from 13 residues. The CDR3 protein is CASSLGQGYGYTF. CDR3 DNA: TGTGCCAGCAGTTTGGGTCAGGGCTATGGCTACACCTTC.

CDR3 DNA sequence: TGCAGCGTTGAAGATGGAGACAGGGGGAGAGCTTTCTTT. Protein: CSVEDGDRGRAFF. The J gene is TRBJ1-1, the V gene TRBV29-1; 9 nucleotides agree with TRBD1. The length of the CDR3 is 13 residues. Germline V lookup: CDR1 SQVTM, CDR2 ANQGSEA. V lost 0 bases, J lost 10 bases, and 6 bases stayed unmatched.

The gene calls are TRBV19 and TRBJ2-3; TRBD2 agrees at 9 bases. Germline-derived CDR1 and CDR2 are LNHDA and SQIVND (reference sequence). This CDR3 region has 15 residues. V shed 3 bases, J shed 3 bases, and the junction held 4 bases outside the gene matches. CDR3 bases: TGTGCCAGTAGTATGCTGACTAGCGGAACAGATACGCAGTATTTT. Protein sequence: CASSMLTSGTDTQYF.

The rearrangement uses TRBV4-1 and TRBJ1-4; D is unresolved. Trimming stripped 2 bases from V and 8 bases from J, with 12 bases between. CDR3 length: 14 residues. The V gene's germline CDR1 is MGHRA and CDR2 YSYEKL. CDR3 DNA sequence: TGCGCCAGCAGCCAACCCAGAGCGGGGGAAAAACTGTTTTTT. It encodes CASSQPRAGEKLFF.

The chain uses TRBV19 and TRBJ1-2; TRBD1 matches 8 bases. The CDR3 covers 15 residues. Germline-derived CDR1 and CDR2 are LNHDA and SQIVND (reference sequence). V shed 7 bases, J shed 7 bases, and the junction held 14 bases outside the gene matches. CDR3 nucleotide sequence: TGTGCCAGTACCACCGGCGCACAGGGGGGGCCTGGCTACACCTTC. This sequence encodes CASTTGAQGGPGYTF.

The CDR3 protein is CATSSRLELHNEQFF. Written as DNA, the CDR3 is TGTGCCACCAGCAGCCGACTAGAGTTACACAATGAGCAGTTCTTC. This sequence joins TRBV15 and TRBJ2-1; tentative D call: TRBD2 (6 bases). The germline CDR1 and CDR2 sequences are LNHNV and YYDKDF (reference sequence). The length of the CDR3 is 15 residues. Between the trimmed V and J ends, which lost 3 bases and 5 bases, there was a span of 14 bases.

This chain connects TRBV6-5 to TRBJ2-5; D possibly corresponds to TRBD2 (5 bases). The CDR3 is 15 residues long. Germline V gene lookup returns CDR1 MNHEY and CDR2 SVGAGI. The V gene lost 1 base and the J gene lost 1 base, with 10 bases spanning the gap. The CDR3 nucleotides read TGTGCCAGCAGTTACTTTGGCGGGTCCCAAGAGACCCAGTACTTC. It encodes CASSYFGGSQETQYF.

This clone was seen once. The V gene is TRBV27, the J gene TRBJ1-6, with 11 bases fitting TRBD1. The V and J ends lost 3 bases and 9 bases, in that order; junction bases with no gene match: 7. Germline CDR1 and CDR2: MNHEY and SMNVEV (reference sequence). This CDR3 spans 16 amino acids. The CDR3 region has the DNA TGTGCCAGCAGTTTTTATGGACAGGGGGCTTTTTCACCCCTCCACTTT. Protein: CASSFYGQGAFSPLHF.

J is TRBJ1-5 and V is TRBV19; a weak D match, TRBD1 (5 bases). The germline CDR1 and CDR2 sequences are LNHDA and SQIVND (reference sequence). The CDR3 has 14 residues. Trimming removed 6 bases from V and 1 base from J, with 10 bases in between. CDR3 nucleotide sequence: TGTGCCAGTAGGGGGAGGGGCAGCAATCAGCCCCAGCATTTT. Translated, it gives CASRGRGSNQPQHF.

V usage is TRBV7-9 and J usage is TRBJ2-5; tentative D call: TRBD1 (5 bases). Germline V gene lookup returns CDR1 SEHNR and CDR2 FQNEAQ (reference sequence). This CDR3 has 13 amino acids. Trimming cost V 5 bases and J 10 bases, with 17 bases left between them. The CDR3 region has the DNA TGTGCCAGCAGCCAGATGACAGTAGGGGACCAGTACTTC. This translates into CASSQMTVGDQYF. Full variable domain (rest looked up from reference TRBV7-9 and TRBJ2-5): DTGVSQNPRHKITKRGQNVTFRCDPISEHNRLYWYRQTLGQGPEFLTYFQNEAQLEKSRLLSDRFSAERPKGSFSTLEIQRTEQGDSAMYLCASSQMTVGDQYFGPGTRLLVL.

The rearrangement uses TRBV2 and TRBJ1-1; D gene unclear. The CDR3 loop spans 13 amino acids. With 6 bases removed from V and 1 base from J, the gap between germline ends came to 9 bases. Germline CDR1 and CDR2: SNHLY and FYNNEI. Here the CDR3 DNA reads TGTGCCAGCAGCCTGGACTGGAACACTGAAGCTTTCTTT. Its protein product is CASSLDWNTEAFF.

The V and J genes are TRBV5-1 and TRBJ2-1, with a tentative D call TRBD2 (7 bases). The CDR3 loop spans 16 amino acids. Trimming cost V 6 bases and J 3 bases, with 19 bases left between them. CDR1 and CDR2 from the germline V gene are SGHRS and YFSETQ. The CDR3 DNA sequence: TGCGCCAGCACCCAGCCTGGGGGGGCCCTCTACAATGAGCAGTTCTTC. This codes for CASTQPGGALYNEQFF.

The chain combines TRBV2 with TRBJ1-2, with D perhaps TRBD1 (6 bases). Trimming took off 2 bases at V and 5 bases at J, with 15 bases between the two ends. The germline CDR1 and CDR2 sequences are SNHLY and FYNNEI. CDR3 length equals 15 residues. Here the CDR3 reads CASSEYGGAGYGYTF. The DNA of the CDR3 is TGTGCCAGCAGTGAATATGGGGGGGCAGGGTATGGCTACACCTTC.

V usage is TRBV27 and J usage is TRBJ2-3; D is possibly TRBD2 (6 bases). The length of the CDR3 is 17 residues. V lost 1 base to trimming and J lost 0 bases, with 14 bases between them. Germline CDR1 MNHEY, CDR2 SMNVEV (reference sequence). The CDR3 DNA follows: TGTGCCAGCAGTTTATTTATTAGCGGAAGCAGCACAGATACGCAGTATTTT. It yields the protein CASSLFISGSSTDTQYF.

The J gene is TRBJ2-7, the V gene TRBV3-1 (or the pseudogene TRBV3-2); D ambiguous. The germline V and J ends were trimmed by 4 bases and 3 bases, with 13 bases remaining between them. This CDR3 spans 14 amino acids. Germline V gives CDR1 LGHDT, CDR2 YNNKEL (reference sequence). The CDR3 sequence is CASSLTRYNYEQYF. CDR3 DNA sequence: TGTGCCAGCAGCCTTACTCGTTACAACTACGAGCAGTACTTC.